Each of the 12 T cell receptor beta chains below was sequenced from the same sample in a study of glioma-infiltrating T cells. Using RNA template, CDR3s of TCR alpha and beta were amplified with iRepertoire arm-PCR. MiXCR, applied by TCRdb to the multiplex PCR reads, yields one record per CDR3 protein. The sample records some 110,000 distinct CDR3 sequences, around 23% being singletons. Material for sequencing was glioma tissue, nonneoplastic brain tissue, or PBMCs (not recorded which). The receptors here all came from a human donor with low-grade glioma or glioblastoma, undergoing nonglioma brain surgery, or in good health (not recorded which).

This clonotype was recorded at least ten times. The rearrangement links TRBV20-1 to TRBJ2-1, with 9 nucleotides matching TRBD1. The germline V gene has CDR1 DFQATT and CDR2 SNEGSKA (reference sequence). CDR3 length equals 14 residues. The V and J ends lost 5 bases and 2 bases, in that order; junction bases with no gene match: 4. The CDR3 reads CSAQDRGAYNEQFF. The DNA of the CDR3 is TGCAGTGCTCAGGACAGGGGAGCCTACAATGAGCAGTTCTTC.

This clonotype was picked up many times. The rearrangement uses TRBV20-1 and TRBJ1-6, with TRBD1 identical over 8 bases. Losses at the gene ends were 0 bases for V and 6 bases for J; bases not matched to a gene: 7. Germline values: CDR1 DFQATT, CDR2 SNEGSKA (reference sequence). This CDR3 region has 16 residues. The CDR3 is CSARDPGRGLNSPLHF. The CDR3 region has the DNA TGCAGTGCTAGAGATCCCGGCAGGGGGCTTAATTCACCCCTCCACTTT.

This clonotype appeared a few times. The chain joins TRBV30 to TRBJ1-2; D uncertain. V dropped 4 bases and J dropped 7 bases, with 25 bases sitting between them. This CDR3 comprises 16 residues. Germline V gene data show CDR1 as GTSNPN and CDR2 as SVGIG (reference sequence). CDR3 sequence (DNA): TGTGCCTGGACTTACGTGTTACATCGAGGCCTAGGTGGCTACACCTTC. Translating gives CAWTYVLHRGLGGYTF.

Concerning this clonotype: A much larger clone lies one base from this, so it may be a read error. CDR3 DNA sequence: TGTGCCAGCGTCCCTGGAGAGGGTGGATCCATTCAGTACTTC. It yields the protein CASVPGEGGSIQYF. The chain has TRBV28 and TRBJ2-4; D possibly corresponds to TRBD2 (5 bases). The CDR3 consists of 14 residues. The germline CDR1 and CDR2 sequences are MDHEN and SYDVKM. Trimming stripped 8 bases from V and 9 bases from J, with 20 bases between. The full variable domain, completed using reference TRBV28 and TRBJ2-4, is DVKVTQSSRYLVKRTGEKVFLECVQDMDHENMFWYRQDPGLGLRLIYFSYDVKMKEKGDIPEGYSVSREKKERFSLILESASTNQTSMYLCASVPGEGGSIQYFGAGTRLSVL.

V gene TRBV10-3 combines with J gene TRBJ1-4; D not certain. V lost 2 bases, J lost 7 bases, and 5 bases lay in between. CDR3 length: 12 amino acids. Germline values: CDR1 ENHRY, CDR2 SYGVKD. CDR3 protein: CAISELGEKLFF. The CDR3 coding sequence is TGTGCCATCAGTGAGCTGGGTGAAAAACTGTTTTTT.

This clonotype appeared a few times. The chain is built from TRBV5-8 and TRBJ1-2; 10 bases align to TRBD1. The CDR3 consists of 17 residues. With 6 bases clipped from V and 0 bases from J, the junction kept 11 bases outside the gene matches. Germline CDR1 and CDR2: SGHTS and YDEGEE. The CDR3 protein is CASTSVGTGETNYGYTF. CDR3 in DNA: TGTGCCAGCACCTCTGTCGGGACAGGGGAGACTAACTATGGCTACACCTTC.

This clonotype appeared many times. The rearrangement links TRBV18 to TRBJ2-7; maybe TRBD1 (5 bases). CDR1 is KGHSH and CDR2 is LQKENI in the germline V gene. Trimming took 2 bases from V and 0 from J, leaving 8 bases between them. The CDR3 runs to 14 residues. CDR3 sequence (DNA): TGTGCCAGCTCACCAGGCAGGGCCTCCTACGAGCAGTACTTC. This codes for CASSPGRASYEQYF. The full variable domain, in which reference TRBV18 and TRBJ2-7 provide the parts outside the CDR3, is NAGVMQNPRHLVRRRGQEARLRCSPMKGHSHVYWYRQLPEEGLKFMVYLQKENIIDESGMPKERFSAEFPKEGPSILRIQQVVRGDSAAYFCASSPGRASYEQYFGPGTRLTVT.

This clonotype was seen many times. This chain uses TRBV4-1 with TRBJ2-5, with 7 bases matching TRBD2. The CDR3 runs 16 residues. V dropped 4 bases and J dropped 0; count of bases not matched to a gene: 8. Germline lookup yields CDR1 MGHRA and CDR2 YSYEKL. CDR3 nucleotides: TGCGCCAGCAGCCTCAGCGGGACCTTCTACCAAGAGACCCAGTACTTC. Translated: CASSLSGTFYQETQYF.

Comment on this clonotype: A much larger clone is a single base away; this may be a read error. V is TRBV24-1 and J is TRBJ2-3; 7 bases are shared with TRBD2. The CDR3 extends over 14 amino acids. CDR1 is KGHDR, CDR2 SFDVKD, per germline. With 5 bases clipped from V and 6 bases from J, the junction kept 7 bases outside the gene matches. CDR3 nucleotides: TGTGCCACCAGTGCCGCGGGAGCTAGTGATACGCAGTATTTT. It translates to CATSAAGASDTQYF.

The table lists this clonotype with many counts. The chain combines TRBV6-1 with TRBJ2-2, with no clear D. Germline CDR1 reads MNHNS; CDR2 reads SASEGT. Between the trimmed V and J ends, which lost 6 bases and 1 base, there was a span of 3 bases. This CDR3 is 12 amino acids long. This CDR3 reads CASSLNTGELFF. CDR3 in DNA: TGTGCCAGCAGCCTGAACACCGGGGAGCTGTTTTTT.

Ten or more counts support this clonotype. The CDR3 DNA sequence: TGTGCCAGCAGCAGGGAATTGAGTGAAAAACTGTTTTTT. It specifies CASSRELSEKLFF. The J gene is TRBJ1-4, the V gene TRBV2; tentatively, D is TRBD1 (5 bases). The CDR3 consists of 13 residues. The V gene lost 6 bases and the J gene lost 7 bases, with 12 bases spanning the gap. Germline V CDR1 and CDR2: SNHLY, FYNNEI.

Note on this clonotype: A much larger clone sits a single nucleotide away, making a read error possible. V gene TRBV2 combines with J gene TRBJ2-6, with a possible D match to TRBD1 (5 bases). Germline V gene lookup returns CDR1 SNHLY and CDR2 FYNNEI. V lost 5 bases and J 0 bases, leaving 11 bases between the germline ends. The CDR3 spans 16 residues. The DNA of the CDR3 is TGTGCCAGCAGTAGACAGTGCGCCTCTGGGGCCAACGTCCTGACTTTC. The encoded protein is CASSRQCASGANVLTF.